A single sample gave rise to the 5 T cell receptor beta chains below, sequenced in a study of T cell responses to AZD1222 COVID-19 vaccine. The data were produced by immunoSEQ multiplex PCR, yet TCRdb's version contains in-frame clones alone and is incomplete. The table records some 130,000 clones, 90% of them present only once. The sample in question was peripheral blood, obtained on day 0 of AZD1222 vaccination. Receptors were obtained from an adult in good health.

This CDR3 is CASSLTRDSDGGYTF. The CDR3 DNA sequence: TGTGCCAGCAGTTTAACCCGGGACAGCGACGGTGGCTACACCTTC. The rearrangement links TRBV27 to TRBJ1-2, with 7 bases lining up with TRBD1. In germline, CDR1 is MNHEY, CDR2 SMNVEV (reference sequence). Trimming at V came to 2 bases and at J to 7 bases, leaving 10 bases not matched to a gene. The CDR3 contains 15 residues.

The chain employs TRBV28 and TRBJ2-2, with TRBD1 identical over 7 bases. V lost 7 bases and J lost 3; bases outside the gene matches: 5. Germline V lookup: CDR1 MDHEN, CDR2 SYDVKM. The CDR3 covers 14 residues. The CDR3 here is CASTGTVYTGELFF. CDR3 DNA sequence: TGTGCCAGCACCGGGACAGTTTACACCGGGGAGCTGTTTTTT.

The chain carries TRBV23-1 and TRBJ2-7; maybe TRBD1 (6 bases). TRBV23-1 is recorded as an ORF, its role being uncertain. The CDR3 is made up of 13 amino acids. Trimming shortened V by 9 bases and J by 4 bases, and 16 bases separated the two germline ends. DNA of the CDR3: TGCGCCAGGGGAGACAGGAGAGAATACGAGCAGTACTTC. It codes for CARGDRREYEQYF.

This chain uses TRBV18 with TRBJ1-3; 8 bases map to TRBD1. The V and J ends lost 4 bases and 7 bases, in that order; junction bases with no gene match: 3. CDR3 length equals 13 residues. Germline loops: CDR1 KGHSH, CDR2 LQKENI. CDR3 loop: CASSLDRENTIYF. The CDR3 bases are TGTGCCAGCTCACTGGACAGGGAGAACACCATATATTTT.

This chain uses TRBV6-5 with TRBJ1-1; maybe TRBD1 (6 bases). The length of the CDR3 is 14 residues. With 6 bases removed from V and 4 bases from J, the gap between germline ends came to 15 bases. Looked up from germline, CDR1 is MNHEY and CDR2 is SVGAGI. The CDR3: CASRQGNLGTEAFF. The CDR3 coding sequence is TGTGCCAGCAGACAGGGTAATTTGGGCACTGAAGCTTTCTTT.